This T cell receptor (beta chain) was sequenced during a study of T-cell memory formation after mild COVID-19. Overall study results and limits: Second-wave clones peaking on day 37 lacked confirmed SARS-CoV-2 specificity.

This clonotype occurred a few times. Its antigen is not known. The CDR3 runs to 15 residues. V was trimmed by 0 bases and J by 6 bases, leaving 12 bases between them. Germline V CDR1 and CDR2: LGHNA, YNFKEQ. TCRdb itself ran the 5' RACE reads through MiXCR, one entry per CDR3 protein. Altogether about 600,000 distinct CDR3 sequences are present, roughly a fifth being singletons, with the ten largest covering around 8.4%. The sequenced material came from PBMCs or a T cell subset sorted from them (not recorded which). This sequence joins TRBV4-2 and TRBJ1-5, with D possibly being TRBD1 (5 bases). The sequence came from an adult woman who had mild COVID-19 (a few samples of this study predate the infection). Cell type and time point are not known. In DNA form, the CDR3 reads TGTGCCAGCAGCCAAGATTGGGGGGAACCTCAGCCCCAGCATTTT. As protein: CASSQDWGEPQPQHF.